This paragraph reports one T cell receptor beta chain. The record originates from a study of blood T cell repertoires in COVID-19. Study-level information: Some COVID-19 samples were acute and others convalescent; all came from the United States, Italy and Spain. T cells, B-cell-depleted T cells, or PBMCs supplied cDNA or gDNA.

In the original analysis: The authors estimated nucleated cell counts from reference gene primer amplification. The table came from immunoSEQ multiplex PCR; TCRdb's copy has only in-frame clones and leaves some out. D and trimming were read from the DNA, whereas the V and J calls and clone size are those reported in that table. The sample shows over 150,000 clones, roughly 93% of them seen only once. CDR1 and CDR2 from the germline V gene are MNHEY and SMNVEV (reference sequence). CDR3 length equals 16 residues. The ends were cut back, 0 bases at V and 6 bases at J, with 17 bases in the middle. The source material was peripheral blood. The chain joins TRBV27 to TRBJ1-2; weak D call: TRBD1 (5 bases). The sequence came from a man in his late teens or twenties with acute or convalescent COVID-19. CDR3 protein: CASSLSHQRGGNGYTF. The CDR3 region has the DNA TGTGCCAGCAGTTTATCCCACCAGCGGGGGGGGAATGGCTACACCTTC.